This T cell receptor beta chain was recorded in a study of blood T cells in healthy people across ages. Researchers collected approximately 9.5 milliliters of peripheral blood from every single donor. Germline V gene data show CDR1 as SGHTA and CDR2 as FQGNSA. V lost 5 bases to trimming and J lost 2 bases; unmatched junction nucleotides: 4. The CDR3 contains 15 residues. There are many counts of this clonotype. Primers used in a second PCR of roughly 6 to 11 cycles were a sample-barcoded 5' primer and a J-beta primer mix. TCRdb re-called the 5' RACE reads with MiXCR, one entry per CDR3 protein. The data show hundreds of thousands of distinct CDR3 sequences, roughly three fifths seen once.

This sequence originates from a man between 40 and 49 years old in good health. The specimen was blood. The V and J genes are TRBV7-2 and TRBJ2-1, with TRBD1 matching over 9 bases. The CDR3 nucleotides read TGTGCCAGCAGCGCGGGACAGGGAGCCTACAATGAGCAGTTCTTC. It yields the protein CASSAGQGAYNEQFF.